This T cell receptor beta chain was retrieved from a study of shared clonotypes between healthy human individuals. Study-wide points: Represented genetic and exposure-history diversity was restricted by having few donors.

About this clone: Its cognate antigen is unknown.

Only in-frame clones appear in the TCRdb table, and some are missing; sequencing was by immunoSEQ multiplex PCR. The sample holds 2 million to 2.5 million clones, nearly 97% seen once. The clonotype comes from a man between 18 and 29 years old in good health. The sequenced sample consisted of naive CD4+ T cells sorted from blood. This sample's subset: CD45RA+ positively selected.

The CDR3 nucleotides read TGCGCCAGCAGCTTCACCGGGACGTACCGGGATAACTATGGCTACACCTTC. It translates to CASSFTGTYRDNYGYTF. The chain employs TRBV5-1 and TRBJ1-2, with a tentative D call TRBD1 (5 bases). V shed 2 bases and J shed 1 base, with 18 bases lying between them. The CDR3 is 17 residues long. Germline CDR1 SGHRS, CDR2 YFSETQ.